Sequencing of this TCR beta chain was carried out in a study of neurological immune-mediated disorders. PBMCs numbering 2 million and stored at -80 C yielded the unsorted libraries. Trimming took 9 bases from V and 3 from J, leaving 11 bases between them. This CDR3 contains 12 residues. Germline values: CDR1 ENHRY, CDR2 SYGVKD. The cDNA was synthesized by 5'RACE incorporating 10-nucleotide random UMIs. TCRdb ran MiXCR on the 5' RACE reads and lists one entry per CDR3 protein. The profile shows roughly 50,000 distinct CDR3 sequences, 3.5% to 5.5% of them singletons. This clonotype was detected many times.

This rearrangement joins TRBV10-3 to TRBJ2-5; tentatively, D is TRBD2 (7 bases). Input material: PBMCs. This clonotype was sampled from a woman aged 55-70 years with multiple sclerosis. The CDR3: CAMGGAEETQYF. The CDR3 bases are TGTGCCATGGGGGGGGCAGAAGAGACCCAGTACTTC.